Following are 26 T cell receptor beta chains from one sample sequenced in a study of T cell changes during pregnancy in multiple sclerosis. Repertoires were generated with immunoSEQ multiplex PCR, while TCRdb's copy carries only in-frame clones and drops some. Here the sample spans roughly 65,000 clones, around 90% being singletons. This specimen was peripheral blood, taken in the third trimester of pregnancy. Every receptor here comes from a female donor in good health, enrolled as a control in a pregnancy study.

The chain combines TRBV10-3 with TRBJ1-1; D is undetermined. V was clipped by 3 bases and J by 5 bases, with 4 bases between them. The germline V gene encodes CDR1 ENHRY and CDR2 SYGVKD. This CDR3 spans 11 amino acids. The CDR3 region is CAISDGTEAFF. DNA of the CDR3: TGTGCCATCAGTGACGGGACTGAAGCTTTCTTT.

The chain is built from TRBV2 and TRBJ1-5, with TRBD1 matching over 10 bases. Per germline, CDR1 SNHLY and CDR2 FYNNEI. The ends lost 3 bases at V and 5 bases at J; junction bases unmatched: 4. The CDR3 loop spans 15 amino acids. The CDR3 reads CASSETGGAYQPQHF. CDR3 in DNA: TGTGCCAGCAGTGAGACAGGGGGCGCATATCAGCCCCAGCATTTT.

This clone was observed a handful of times. This sequence joins TRBV7-9 and TRBJ1-2, with D unresolved. This CDR3 is built from 13 residues. Trimming cost V 5 bases and J 10 bases, with 17 bases left between them. CDR1 and CDR2 from the germline V gene are SEHNR and FQNEAQ (reference sequence). The CDR3 spells CASSPGRVRDYTF. The DNA for the CDR3 is TGTGCCAGCAGCCCCGGGCGTGTGAGGGACTACACCTTC.

The V call is TRBV13, the J call TRBJ2-1; D is undetermined. The V gene's germline CDR1 is PRHDT and CDR2 FYEKMQ (reference sequence). The V and J ends lost 1 base and 3 bases respectively, with 4 bases between them. This CDR3 comprises 13 residues. The CDR3 nucleotides read TGTGCCAGCAGCTTAGCCCGCTACAATGAGCAGTTCTTC. This gives the protein CASSLARYNEQFF.

This clone has only a few counts. The chain carries TRBV7-3 and TRBJ1-1, with unresolved D. The V gene's germline CDR1 is SGHTA and CDR2 FQGTGA. CDR3 size: 13 residues. Trimming shortened V by 6 bases and J by 0 bases, and 8 bases separated the two germline ends. Here the CDR3 DNA reads TGTGCCAGCAGGAGGAATTTGAACACTGAAGCTTTCTTT. Amino acids: CASRRNLNTEAFF.

The gene calls are TRBV19 and TRBJ2-3; D unresolved. This CDR3 contains 14 residues. Trimming cost V 6 bases and J 1 base, with 11 bases left between them. Per the germline V gene, CDR1 is LNHDA and CDR2 is SQIVND (reference sequence). CDR3 coding DNA: TGTGCCAGTAGCCCCGCAGGCCGCACAGATACGCAGTATTTT. Translating it yields CASSPAGRTDTQYF.

The CDR3 here is CASSVEAAVDTIYF. The CDR3, as DNA: TGTGCCAGCAGCGTAGAGGCAGCGGTGGACACCATATATTTT. The rearrangement uses TRBV9 and TRBJ1-3; unclear D gene. The V and J ends lost 0 bases and 8 bases respectively, with 12 bases between them. CDR3 length: 14 residues. CDR1 and CDR2 from the germline V gene are SGDLS and YYNGEE.

V is TRBV5-4 and J is TRBJ2-5; TRBD1 is a possible D gene (6 bases). Per germline, CDR1 SGHNT and CDR2 YYREEE (reference sequence). This CDR3 spans 14 amino acids. V was cut by 4 bases and J by 0 bases, with 10 bases left in between. The CDR3 spells CASSRRQDQETQYF. CDR3 DNA: TGTGCCAGCAGCCGGAGACAGGACCAAGAGACCCAGTACTTC.

The DNA of the CDR3 is TGTGCCAGTAGTATAGCGGGACAGCAGCACGAGCAGTACTTC. Encoded protein: CASSIAGQQHEQYF. This sequence joins TRBV19 and TRBJ2-7; 7 bases match TRBD1. Germline V gene sequence: CDR1 LNHDA, CDR2 SQIVND (reference sequence). The junction had 5 bases not matched to a gene; V was cut back by 1 base and J by 5 bases. The CDR3 contains 14 residues.

The chain combines TRBV6-6 with TRBJ1-4; D not certain. Germline-derived CDR1 and CDR2 are MNHNY and SVGAGI (reference sequence). V lost 2 bases and J 3 bases, leaving 10 bases between the germline ends. The CDR3 runs to 15 residues. CDR3 bases: TGTGCCAGCAGTTACCCTGGAGGTTCTAATGAAAAACTGTTTTTT. As protein: CASSYPGGSNEKLFF.

This chain links TRBV29-1 with TRBJ2-2, with unresolved D. Germline V lookup: CDR1 SQVTM, CDR2 ANQGSEA. CDR3 length: 12 residues. V lost 7 bases to trimming and J lost 0 bases, with 6 bases between them. The CDR3 region has the DNA TGCAGCGACCACTCGAACACCGGGGAGCTGTTTTTT. Translating it yields CSDHSNTGELFF.

The chain recombines TRBV5-1 with TRBJ2-1; 9 bases agree with TRBD1. Looked up from germline, CDR1 is SGHRS and CDR2 is YFSETQ. The trim removed 4 bases at V and 6 bases at J, leaving 11 bases unmatched. The CDR3 is 16 amino acids. CDR3 in amino acids: CASSPPRTGDFNEQFF. CDR3 nucleotide sequence: TGCGCCAGCAGCCCTCCCAGGACAGGGGATTTCAATGAGCAGTTCTTC. Full variable domain (remainder filled in from reference TRBV5-1 and TRBJ2-1): KAGVTQTPRYLIKTRGQQVTLSCSPISGHRSVSWYQQTPGQGLQFLFEYFSETQRNKGNFPGRFSGRQFSNSRSEMNVSTLELGDSALYLCASSPPRTGDFNEQFFGPGTRLTVL.

This clone was seen just once. The gene calls are TRBV5-4 and TRBJ2-3, with unresolved D. The CDR3 is 13 amino acids. Between the trimmed V and J ends, which lost 6 bases and 3 bases, there was a span of 11 bases. CDR1 is SGHNT and CDR2 is YYREEE in the germline V gene (reference sequence). CDR3 protein: CASTQRWTDTQYF. The DNA of the CDR3 is TGTGCCAGCACCCAGCGATGGACAGATACGCAGTATTTT.

The genes are TRBV6-5 and TRBJ1-6; D may be TRBD1 (6 bases). The CDR3 length is 14 residues. The germline V gene has CDR1 MNHEY and CDR2 SVGAGI. V lost 4 bases to trimming and J lost 7 bases, with 11 bases between them. DNA of the CDR3: TGTGCCAGCAGTTCCAGGGGTATCAATTCACCCCTCCACTTT. Its translation: CASSSRGINSPLHF.

The V call is TRBV6-5, the J call TRBJ2-6; D perhaps matches TRBD1 (6 bases). The V end was cut by 4 bases, the J end by 1 base, with 8 bases between. The germline V gene encodes CDR1 MNHEY and CDR2 SVGAGI. The CDR3 length is 15 residues. The CDR3 DNA is TGTGCCAGCAGTTTCGGACAGTCTGGGGCCAACGTCCTGACTTTC. As protein: CASSFGQSGANVLTF.

The rearrangement links TRBV4-2 to TRBJ2-5; possible D gene TRBD2, 6 bases. With 1 base removed from V and 5 bases from J, the gap between germline ends came to 11 bases. The CDR3 covers 14 residues. Germline CDR1 LGHNA, CDR2 YNFKEQ. CDR3 nucleotide sequence: TGTGCCAGCAGCCAAGCGGGGGTAGGGGAGACCCAGTACTTC. This gives the protein CASSQAGVGETQYF.

This sequence joins TRBV11-1 and TRBJ2-5; a possible D gene is TRBD2 (5 bases). The CDR3 consists of 14 residues. The germline CDR1 and CDR2 sequences are SGHAT and FQDESV (reference sequence). V was pared by 3 bases and J by 4 bases, with 12 bases between. The CDR3 loop is CASSFRQGGETQYF. DNA for the CDR3: TGTGCCAGCAGCTTCCGACAAGGAGGAGAGACCCAGTACTTC.

This clone appeared a single time. This chain connects TRBV2 to TRBJ1-6, with TRBD1 identical over 8 bases. V trimming: 5 bases; J trimming: 9 bases; junction bases outside the gene matches: 9. This CDR3 region has 15 residues. Germline V gene data show CDR1 as SNHLY and CDR2 as FYNNEI. The CDR3 DNA follows: TGTGCCAGCAGTAGGGGGCAGGGGGCTATTTCACCCCTCCACTTT. It encodes CASSRGQGAISPLHF.

This rearrangement joins TRBV7-3 to TRBJ2-1; D remains unclear. With 0 bases removed from V and 6 bases from J, the gap between germline ends came to 15 bases. In germline, CDR1 is SGHTA, CDR2 FQGTGA. The CDR3 length is 16 residues. CDR3 amino acids: CASSLTRPGLSNEQFF. The CDR3 bases are TGTGCCAGCAGCTTAACTCGACCGGGTTTGAGCAATGAGCAGTTCTTC. Drawing the rest from reference TRBV7-3 and TRBJ2-1, the complete variable domain is GAGVSQTPSNKVTEKGKYVELRCDPISGHTALYWYRQSLGQGPEFLIYFQGTGAADDSGLPNDRFFAVRPEGSVSTLKIQRTERGDSAVYLCASSLTRPGLSNEQFFGPGTRLTVL.

This clone was counted a few times. CDR3 protein: CASSTAGDGANVLTF. CDR3 DNA sequence: TGTGCCAGCAGCACCGCAGGGGACGGGGCCAACGTCCTGACTTTC. This chain joins TRBV6-5 and TRBJ2-6, with D possibly matching TRBD1 (6 bases). V lost 6 bases and J lost 4, with 13 bases in between. Germline V CDR1 and CDR2: MNHEY, SVGAGI. The CDR3 runs to 15 residues.

The chain joins TRBV5-8 to TRBJ1-6; tentatively, D is TRBD1 (5 bases). The CDR3 has 16 residues. Germline V lookup: CDR1 SGHTS, CDR2 YDEGEE. Trimming stripped 7 bases from V and 0 bases from J, with 14 bases between. The CDR3, as DNA: TGTGCCAGCGGTGTGGGGGGTGTCTCCTATAATTCACCCCTCCACTTT. Translation gives CASGVGGVSYNSPLHF.

This clone was observed once. The chain couples TRBV5-1 to TRBJ2-5; 8 nucleotides agree with TRBD2. The V gene end was trimmed by 2 bases and the J gene end by 2 bases; junction bases not matched to a gene: 11. Germline V gene lookup returns CDR1 SGHRS and CDR2 YFSETQ. The CDR3 length is 17 residues. This CDR3 is CASSFRPAGAGQETQYF. The CDR3 DNA sequence: TGCGCCAGCAGCTTCCGACCAGCGGGGGCCGGGCAAGAGACCCAGTACTTC.

This clone was counted once. V gene TRBV5-1 combines with J gene TRBJ1-1, with D tentatively TRBD1 (5 bases). CDR1 is SGHRS, CDR2 YFSETQ, per germline. The CDR3 length is 12 residues. Between the trimmed V and J ends, which lost 1 base and 5 bases, there was a span of 6 bases. The CDR3 loop reads CASSLPGTEAFF. The DNA for the CDR3 is TGCGCCAGCAGCTTGCCAGGGACTGAAGCTTTCTTT.

V and J are TRBV5-6 and TRBJ2-2, with TRBD1 identical over 8 bases. The CDR3 has 14 residues. Germline V gene sequence: CDR1 SGHDT, CDR2 YYEEEE. With 6 bases clipped from V and 4 bases from J, the junction kept 5 bases outside the gene matches. The chain's CDR3 is CASTRQGFTGELFF. CDR3 in DNA: TGTGCCAGCACCAGACAGGGGTTCACCGGGGAGCTGTTTTTT.

This sequence joins TRBV6-5 and TRBJ2-7; D is ambiguous. V lost 2 bases and J 2 bases, leaving 7 bases between the germline ends. There are 13 residues in the CDR3. Germline V gene sequence: CDR1 MNHEY, CDR2 SVGAGI. CDR3 region: CASSYHPTYEQYF. The CDR3 nucleotides are TGTGCCAGCAGTTACCATCCTACCTACGAGCAGTACTTC.

The CDR3 DNA follows: TGTGCCAGCAAAAGACAGGGCAAAAATGAAAAACTGTTTTTT. Translation: CASKRQGKNEKLFF. This chain connects TRBV6-5 to TRBJ1-4; TRBD1 aligns across 7 bases. The CDR3 is made up of 14 amino acids. V was clipped by 7 bases and J by 5 bases; unmatched bases: 7. Germline loops: CDR1 MNHEY, CDR2 SVGAGI.